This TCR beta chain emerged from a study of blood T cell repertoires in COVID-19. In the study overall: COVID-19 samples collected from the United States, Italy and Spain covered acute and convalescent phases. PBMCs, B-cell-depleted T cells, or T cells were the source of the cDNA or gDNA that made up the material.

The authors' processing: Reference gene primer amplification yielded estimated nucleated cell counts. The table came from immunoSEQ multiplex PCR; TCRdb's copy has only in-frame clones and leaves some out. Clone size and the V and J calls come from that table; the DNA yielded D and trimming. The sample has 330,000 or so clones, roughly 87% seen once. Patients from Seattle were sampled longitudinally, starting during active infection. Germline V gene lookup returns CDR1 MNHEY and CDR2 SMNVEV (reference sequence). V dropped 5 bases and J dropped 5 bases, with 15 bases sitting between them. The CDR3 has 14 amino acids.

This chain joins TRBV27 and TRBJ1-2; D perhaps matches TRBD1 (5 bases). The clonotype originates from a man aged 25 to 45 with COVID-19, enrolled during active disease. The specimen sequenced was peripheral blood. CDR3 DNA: TGTGCCAGCAGTGCCGAACGGGGGGGGTATGGCTACACCTTC. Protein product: CASSAERGGYGYTF.